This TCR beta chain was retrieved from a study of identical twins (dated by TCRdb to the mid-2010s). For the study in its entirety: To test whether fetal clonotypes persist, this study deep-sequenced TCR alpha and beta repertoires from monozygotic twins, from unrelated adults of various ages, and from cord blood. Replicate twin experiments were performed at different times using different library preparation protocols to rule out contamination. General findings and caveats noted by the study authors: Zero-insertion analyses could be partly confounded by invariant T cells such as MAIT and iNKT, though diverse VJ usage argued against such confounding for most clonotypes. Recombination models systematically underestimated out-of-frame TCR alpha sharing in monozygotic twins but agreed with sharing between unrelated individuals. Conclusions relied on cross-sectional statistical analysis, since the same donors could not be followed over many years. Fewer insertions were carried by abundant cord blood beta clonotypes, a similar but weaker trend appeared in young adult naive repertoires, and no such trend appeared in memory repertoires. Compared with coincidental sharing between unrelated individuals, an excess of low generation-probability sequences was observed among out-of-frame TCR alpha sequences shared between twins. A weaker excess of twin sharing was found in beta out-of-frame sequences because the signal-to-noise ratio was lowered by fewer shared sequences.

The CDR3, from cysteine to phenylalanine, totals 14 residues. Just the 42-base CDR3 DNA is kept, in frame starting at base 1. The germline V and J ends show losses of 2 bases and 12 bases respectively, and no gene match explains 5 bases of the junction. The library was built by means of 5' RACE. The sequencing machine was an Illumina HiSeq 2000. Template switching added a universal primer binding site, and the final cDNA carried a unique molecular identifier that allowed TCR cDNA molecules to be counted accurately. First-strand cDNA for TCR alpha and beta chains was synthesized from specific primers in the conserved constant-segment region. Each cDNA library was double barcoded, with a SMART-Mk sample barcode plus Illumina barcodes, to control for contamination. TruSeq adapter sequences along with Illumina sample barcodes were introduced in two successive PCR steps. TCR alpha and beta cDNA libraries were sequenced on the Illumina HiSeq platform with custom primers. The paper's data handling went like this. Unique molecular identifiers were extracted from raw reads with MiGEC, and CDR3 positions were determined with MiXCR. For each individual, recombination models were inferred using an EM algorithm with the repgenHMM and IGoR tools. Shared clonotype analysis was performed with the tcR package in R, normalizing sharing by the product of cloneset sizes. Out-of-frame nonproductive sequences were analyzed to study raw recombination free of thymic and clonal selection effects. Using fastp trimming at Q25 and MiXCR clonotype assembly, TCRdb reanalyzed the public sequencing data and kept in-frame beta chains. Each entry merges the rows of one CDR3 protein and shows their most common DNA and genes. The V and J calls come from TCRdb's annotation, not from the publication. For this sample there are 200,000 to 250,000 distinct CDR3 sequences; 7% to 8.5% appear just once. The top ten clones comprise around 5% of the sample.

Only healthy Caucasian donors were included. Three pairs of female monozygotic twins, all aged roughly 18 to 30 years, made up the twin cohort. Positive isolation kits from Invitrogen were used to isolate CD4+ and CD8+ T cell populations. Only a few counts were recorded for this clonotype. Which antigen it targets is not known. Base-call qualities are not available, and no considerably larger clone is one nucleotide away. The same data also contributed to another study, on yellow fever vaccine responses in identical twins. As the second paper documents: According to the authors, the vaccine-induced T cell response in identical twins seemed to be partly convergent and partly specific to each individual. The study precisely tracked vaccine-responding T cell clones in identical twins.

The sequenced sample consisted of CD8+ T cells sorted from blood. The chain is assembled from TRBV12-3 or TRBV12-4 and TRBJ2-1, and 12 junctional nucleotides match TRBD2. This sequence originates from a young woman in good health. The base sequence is TGTGCCAGCAGTTTATCGGGACTAGCGGGCCGGCAGTTCTTC. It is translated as CASSLSGLAGRQFF.